The next 6 T cell receptor beta chains were all read from a single sample in a study of shared clonotypes between healthy human individuals. Clones were read by immunoSEQ multiplex PCR, and TCRdb kept only the in-frame ones, dropping some. The sample carries 2 million to 2.5 million clones, less than 95% recorded once. The sequenced sample consisted of naive CD4+ T cells from PBMCs. Subset of the sample: CD45RA+ positively selected. The receptor set was obtained from a man younger than 30 in good health. Some clones in this sample may be carry-over from other donors' samples.

This clone was picked up one time. The genes are TRBV25-1 and TRBJ1-1; D might be TRBD1 (5 bases). Trimming pared 0 bases from V and 0 bases from J, leaving 11 bases between. This CDR3 comprises 16 residues. Germline CDR1 is MGHDK and CDR2 is SYGVNS. The CDR3 here is CASSEYRGAVNTEAFF. The CDR3 DNA is TGTGCCAGCAGTGAATACCGCGGGGCGGTGAACACTGAAGCTTTCTTT.

This rearrangement joins TRBV28 to TRBJ2-5; D is possibly TRBD1 or TRBD2 (5 bases each). Germline CDR1 and CDR2: MDHEN and SYDVKM. V was clipped by 2 bases and J by 1 base, with 14 bases between them. The CDR3 contains 16 residues. This CDR3 reads CASSLPGRSSQETQYF. CDR3 in DNA: TGTGCCAGCAGTTTACCGGGACGGTCGTCCCAAGAGACCCAGTACTTC.

This chain uses TRBV4-1 with TRBJ1-1, with D hard to call. Germline V gene lookup returns CDR1 MGHRA and CDR2 YSYEKL. The CDR3 runs to 16 residues. The V gene lost 4 bases and the J gene lost 6 bases, with 21 bases spanning the gap. CDR3 coding DNA: TGCGCCAGCAGCCCCAGCTTTCTCTTGAGGTACGCTGAAGCTTTCTTT. This codes for CASSPSFLLRYAEAFF.

This chain uses TRBV7-8 with TRBJ1-1, with 7 bases fitting TRBD1. Germline V lookup: CDR1 SGHVS, CDR2 FQNEAQ. Trimming took 1 base from V and 2 from J; bases not matched to a gene: 10. This CDR3 comprises 17 residues. The CDR3 bases are TGTGCCAGCAGCTTAGTGGACAGGAACCGCGTAAACACTGAAGCTTTCTTT. Protein sequence: CASSLVDRNRVNTEAFF. The full variable domain, rest sourced from reference TRBV7-8 and TRBJ1-1, is GAGVSQSPRYKVAKRGQDVALRCDPISGHVSLFWYQQALGQGPEFLTYFQNEAQLDKSGLPSDRFFAERPEGSVSTLKIQRTQQEDSAVYLCASSLVDRNRVNTEAFFGQGTRLTVV.

The chain links TRBV2 to TRBJ1-1; tentative D call: TRBD1 (6 bases). V lost 3 bases, J lost 2 bases, and 13 bases lay in between. CDR3 length: 15 amino acids. CDR1 and CDR2 from the germline V gene are SNHLY and FYNNEI. In DNA form, the CDR3 reads TGTGCCAGCAGTGATCGACAGGCTACAAACACTGAAGCTTTCTTT. Amino acids: CASSDRQATNTEAFF. The whole variable domain, filled in from reference TRBV2 and TRBJ1-1, reads EPEVTQTPSHQVTQMGQEVILRCVPISNHLYFYWYRQILGQKVEFLVSFYNNEISEKSEIFDDQFSVERPDGSNFTLKIRSTKLEDSAMYFCASSDRQATNTEAFFGQGTRLTVV.

The CDR3 here is CASSVGVYTGTGVRGSPLGEQFF. The CDR3 bases are TGTGCCAGCAGCGTAGGCGTGTATACCGGGACAGGGGTAAGAGGGAGCCCGCTAGGGGAGCAGTTCTTC. The chain has TRBV9 and TRBJ2-1, with 10 bases that match TRBD1. The CDR3 covers 23 residues. Germline lookup yields CDR1 SGDLS and CDR2 YYNGEE. Trimming cost V 0 bases and J 10 bases; bases outside gene matches: 31.